The clone carrying this T cell receptor (beta chain) was seen once. Its specificity is unknown. The data originate from a study of lymphopenia after photon versus proton radiotherapy. The study, taken as a whole, reports: Photon-treated patients lost naive T cells and TCR diversity; proton-treated stayed stable. Oligoclonal CD8+ Temra expansion after nadir drove photon patients' diversity drop. A bigger post-nadir fall in TCR diversity correlated inversely with survival time in deceased patients.

Trimming took off 2 bases at V and 4 bases at J, with 11 bases between the two ends. Germline V CDR1 and CDR2: MNHEY, SVGAGI. The CDR3 has 14 amino acids. Generated by immunoSEQ multiplex PCR, the TCRdb table keeps only in-frame clones and is missing some. The sample has 26,000 or so clones, about four fifths seen once. The chain couples TRBV6-5 to TRBJ1-2; D remains ambiguous. This sequence originates from a man aged 45-60 years with gastric cancer. Here the sequenced sample was peripheral blood, taken from a patient treated with photon-based radiotherapy. The CDR3 sequence is CASSYRREGYGYTF. CDR3 nucleotide sequence: TGTGCCAGCAGTTACAGGCGAGAGGGCTATGGCTACACCTTC.